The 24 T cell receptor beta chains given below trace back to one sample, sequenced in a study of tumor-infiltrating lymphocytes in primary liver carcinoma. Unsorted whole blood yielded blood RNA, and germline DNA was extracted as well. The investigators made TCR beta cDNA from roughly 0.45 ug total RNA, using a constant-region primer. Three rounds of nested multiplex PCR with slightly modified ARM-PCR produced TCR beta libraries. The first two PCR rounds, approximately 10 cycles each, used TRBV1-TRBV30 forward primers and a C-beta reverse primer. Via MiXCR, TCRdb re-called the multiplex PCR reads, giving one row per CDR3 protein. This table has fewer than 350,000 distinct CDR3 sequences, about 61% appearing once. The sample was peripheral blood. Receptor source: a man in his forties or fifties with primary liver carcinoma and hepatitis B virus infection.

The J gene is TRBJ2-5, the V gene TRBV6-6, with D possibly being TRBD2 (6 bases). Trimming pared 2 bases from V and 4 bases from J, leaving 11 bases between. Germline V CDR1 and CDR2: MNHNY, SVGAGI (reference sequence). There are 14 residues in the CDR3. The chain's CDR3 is CASSYIREAETQYF. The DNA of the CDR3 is TGTGCCAGCAGTTACATCAGGGAGGCAGAGACCCAGTACTTC.

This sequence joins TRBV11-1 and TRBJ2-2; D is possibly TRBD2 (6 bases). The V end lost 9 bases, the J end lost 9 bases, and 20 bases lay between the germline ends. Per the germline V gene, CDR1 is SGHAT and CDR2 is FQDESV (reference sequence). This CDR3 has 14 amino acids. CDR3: CASTGSRGTWELFF. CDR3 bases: TGTGCCAGTACCGGGTCTCGGGGGACCTGGGAGCTGTTTTTT.

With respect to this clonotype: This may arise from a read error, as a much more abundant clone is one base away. CDR3 loop: CASRNPGENSPLHF. CDR3 in DNA: TGTGCCAGCAGAAATCCAGGGGAAAATTCACCCCTCCACTTT. The chain links TRBV6-1 to TRBJ1-6, with D possibly being TRBD1 (6 bases). This CDR3 has 14 residues. Germline V lookup: CDR1 MNHNS, CDR2 SASEGT. The V gene lost 6 bases and the J gene lost 7 bases, with 13 bases spanning the gap.

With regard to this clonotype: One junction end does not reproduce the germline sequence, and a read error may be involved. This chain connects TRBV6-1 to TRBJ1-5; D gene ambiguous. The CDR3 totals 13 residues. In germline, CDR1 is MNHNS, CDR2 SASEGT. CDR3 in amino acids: CASAREGNEPQHF. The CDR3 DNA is TGTGCCAGCGCCCGGGAGGGCAATGAGCCCCAGCATTTT.

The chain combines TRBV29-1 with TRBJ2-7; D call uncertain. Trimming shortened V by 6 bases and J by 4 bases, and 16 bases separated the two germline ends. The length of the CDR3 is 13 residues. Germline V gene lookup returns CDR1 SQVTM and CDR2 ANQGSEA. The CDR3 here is CSVGLPHRYEQYF. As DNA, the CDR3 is TGCAGCGTCGGGCTCCCTCACAGATACGAGCAGTACTTC.

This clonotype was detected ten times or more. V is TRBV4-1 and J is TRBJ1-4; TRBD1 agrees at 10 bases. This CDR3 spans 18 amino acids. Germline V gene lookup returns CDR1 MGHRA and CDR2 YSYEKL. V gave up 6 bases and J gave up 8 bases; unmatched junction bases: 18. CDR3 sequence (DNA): TGCGCCAGCAGGGCCGGGACAGGGGCCGCCAAGCACAACGAAAAACTGTTTTTT. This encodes CASRAGTGAAKHNEKLFF.

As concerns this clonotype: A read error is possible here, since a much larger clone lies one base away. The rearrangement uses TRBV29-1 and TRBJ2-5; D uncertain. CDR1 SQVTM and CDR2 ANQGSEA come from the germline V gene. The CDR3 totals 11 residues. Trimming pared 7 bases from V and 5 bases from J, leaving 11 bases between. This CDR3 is CSGDSLETQYF. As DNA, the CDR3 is TGCAGCGGGGATAGTCTGGAGACCCAGTACTTC.

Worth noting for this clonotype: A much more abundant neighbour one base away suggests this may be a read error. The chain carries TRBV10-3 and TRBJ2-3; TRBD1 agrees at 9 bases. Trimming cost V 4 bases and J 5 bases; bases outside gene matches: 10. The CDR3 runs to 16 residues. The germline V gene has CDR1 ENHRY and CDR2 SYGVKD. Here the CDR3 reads CAISGITGGNVDTQYF. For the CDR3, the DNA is TGTGCCATCAGTGGAATCACAGGGGGCAATGTAGATACGCAGTATTTT.

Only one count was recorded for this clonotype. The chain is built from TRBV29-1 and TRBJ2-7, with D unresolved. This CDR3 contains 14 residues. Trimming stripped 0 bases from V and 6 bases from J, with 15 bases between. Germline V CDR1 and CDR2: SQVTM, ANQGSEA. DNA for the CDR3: TGCAGCGTTGAAGAGAGGATCGACGCTGCCGAGCAGTACTTC. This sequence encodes CSVEERIDAAEQYF.

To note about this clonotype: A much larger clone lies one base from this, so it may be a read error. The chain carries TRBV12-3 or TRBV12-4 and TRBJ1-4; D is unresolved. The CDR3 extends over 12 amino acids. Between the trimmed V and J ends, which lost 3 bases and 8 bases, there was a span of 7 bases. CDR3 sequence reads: CASSLTTEKLFF. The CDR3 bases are TGTGCCAGCAGTTTGACAACCGAAAAACTGTTTTTT.

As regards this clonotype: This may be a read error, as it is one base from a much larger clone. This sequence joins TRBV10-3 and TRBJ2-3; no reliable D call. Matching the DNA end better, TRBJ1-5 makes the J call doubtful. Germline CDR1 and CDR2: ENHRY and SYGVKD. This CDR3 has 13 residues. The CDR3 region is CAISSGSTDTQHF. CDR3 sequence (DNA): TGTGCCATCAGTAGCGGGAGCACAGATACGCAGCATTTT.

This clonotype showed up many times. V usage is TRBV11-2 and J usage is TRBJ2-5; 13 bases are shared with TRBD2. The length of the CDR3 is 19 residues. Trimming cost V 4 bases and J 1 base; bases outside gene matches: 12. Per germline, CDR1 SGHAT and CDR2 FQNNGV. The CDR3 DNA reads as TGTGCCAGCAGCTGGGGCGGGACTAGCGGGAAGTTGCCCCAAGAGACCCAGTACTTC. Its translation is CASSWGGTSGKLPQETQYF.

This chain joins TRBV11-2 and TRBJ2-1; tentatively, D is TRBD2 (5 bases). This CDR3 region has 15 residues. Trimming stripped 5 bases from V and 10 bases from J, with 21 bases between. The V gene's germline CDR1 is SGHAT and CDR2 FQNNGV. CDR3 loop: CASSPGGTNYGEQFF. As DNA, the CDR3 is TGTGCCAGCAGCCCCGGAGGAACTAACTACGGGGAGCAGTTCTTC.

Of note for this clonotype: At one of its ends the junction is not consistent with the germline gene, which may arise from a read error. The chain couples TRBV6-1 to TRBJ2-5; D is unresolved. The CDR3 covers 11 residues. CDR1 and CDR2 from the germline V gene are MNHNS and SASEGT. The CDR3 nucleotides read TGTGCCAGCAGTCGTCAAGAGACCCAGAACTTC. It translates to CASSRQETQNF.

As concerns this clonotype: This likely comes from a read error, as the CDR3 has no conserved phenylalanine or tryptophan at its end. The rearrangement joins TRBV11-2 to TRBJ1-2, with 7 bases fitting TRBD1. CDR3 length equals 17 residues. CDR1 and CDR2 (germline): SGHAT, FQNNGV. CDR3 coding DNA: TGTGCCAGCAGCTTAGATCCCCCGGGACAGACCTCCTATGGTTACACCATC. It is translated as CASSLDPPGQTSYGYTI.

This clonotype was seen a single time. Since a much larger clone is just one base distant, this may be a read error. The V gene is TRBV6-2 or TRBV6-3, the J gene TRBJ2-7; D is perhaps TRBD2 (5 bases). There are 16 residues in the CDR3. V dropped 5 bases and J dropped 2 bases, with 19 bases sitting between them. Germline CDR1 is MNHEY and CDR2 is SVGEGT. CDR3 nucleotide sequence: TGTGCCAGCAGTGACCCCGACATGGGGAGCCCCTACGAGCAGTACTTC. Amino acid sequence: CASSDPDMGSPYEQYF.

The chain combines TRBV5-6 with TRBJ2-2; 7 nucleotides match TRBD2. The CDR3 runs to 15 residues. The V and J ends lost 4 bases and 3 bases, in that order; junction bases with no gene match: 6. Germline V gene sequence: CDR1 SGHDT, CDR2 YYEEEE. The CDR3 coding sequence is TGTGCCAGCAGCCTGGGACTACAAGACACCGGGGAGCTGTTTTTT. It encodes CASSLGLQDTGELFF.

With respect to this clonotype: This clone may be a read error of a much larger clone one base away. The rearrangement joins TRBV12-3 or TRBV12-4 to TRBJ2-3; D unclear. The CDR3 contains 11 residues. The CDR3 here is CTSSQSDTQYF. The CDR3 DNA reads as TGTACCAGCAGCCAGTCAGATACGCAGTATTTT.

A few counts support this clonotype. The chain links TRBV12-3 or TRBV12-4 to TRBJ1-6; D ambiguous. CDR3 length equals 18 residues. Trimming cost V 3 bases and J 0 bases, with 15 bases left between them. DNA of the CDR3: TGTGCCAGCAGTTTTTTCAGCGGAGGGAGCTCCTATAATTCACCCCTCCACTTT. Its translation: CASSFFSGGSSYNSPLHF.

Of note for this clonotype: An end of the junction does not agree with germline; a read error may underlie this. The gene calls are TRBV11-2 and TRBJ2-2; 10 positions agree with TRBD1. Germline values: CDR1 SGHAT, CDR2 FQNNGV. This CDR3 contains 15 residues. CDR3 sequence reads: CASSVRQGAAGGLLF. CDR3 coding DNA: TGTGCCAGCAGCGTAAGACAGGGGGCGGCCGGGGGGCTGTTATTT.

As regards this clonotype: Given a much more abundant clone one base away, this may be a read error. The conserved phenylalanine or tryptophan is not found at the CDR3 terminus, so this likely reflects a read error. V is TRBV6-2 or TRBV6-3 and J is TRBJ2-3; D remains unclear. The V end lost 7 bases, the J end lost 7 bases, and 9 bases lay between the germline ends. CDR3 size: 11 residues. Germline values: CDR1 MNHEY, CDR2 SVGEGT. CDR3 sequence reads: CASKAHHTQYS. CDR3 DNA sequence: TGTGCCAGCAAAGCCCACCATACGCAGTATTCT.

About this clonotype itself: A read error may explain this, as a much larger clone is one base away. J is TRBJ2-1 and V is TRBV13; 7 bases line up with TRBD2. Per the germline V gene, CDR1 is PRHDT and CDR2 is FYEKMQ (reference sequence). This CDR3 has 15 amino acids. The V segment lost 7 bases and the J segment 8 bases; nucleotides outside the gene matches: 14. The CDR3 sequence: CASNTRDYPLDEQFF. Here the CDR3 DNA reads TGTGCCAGCAACACCCGGGACTACCCTTTGGATGAGCAGTTCTTC.

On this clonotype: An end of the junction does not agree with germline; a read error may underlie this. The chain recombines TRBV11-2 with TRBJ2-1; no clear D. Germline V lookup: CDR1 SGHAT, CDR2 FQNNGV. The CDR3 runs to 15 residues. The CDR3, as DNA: TGTGCTAGCAGCTCAGTAGTAGGCCCCTGCAATGAGCAGTTCTTC. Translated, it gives CASSSVVGPCNEQFF.

The CDR3 spells CSAAVSHSAQYF. CDR3 DNA sequence: TGCAGCGCTGCGGTCTCCCACTCCGCGCAGTACTTC. V gene TRBV29-1 combines with J gene TRBJ2-7; D gene unclear. Between the trimmed V and J ends, which lost 7 bases and 9 bases, there was a span of 19 bases. Germline V gives CDR1 SQVTM, CDR2 ANQGSEA. The CDR3 length is 12 residues.